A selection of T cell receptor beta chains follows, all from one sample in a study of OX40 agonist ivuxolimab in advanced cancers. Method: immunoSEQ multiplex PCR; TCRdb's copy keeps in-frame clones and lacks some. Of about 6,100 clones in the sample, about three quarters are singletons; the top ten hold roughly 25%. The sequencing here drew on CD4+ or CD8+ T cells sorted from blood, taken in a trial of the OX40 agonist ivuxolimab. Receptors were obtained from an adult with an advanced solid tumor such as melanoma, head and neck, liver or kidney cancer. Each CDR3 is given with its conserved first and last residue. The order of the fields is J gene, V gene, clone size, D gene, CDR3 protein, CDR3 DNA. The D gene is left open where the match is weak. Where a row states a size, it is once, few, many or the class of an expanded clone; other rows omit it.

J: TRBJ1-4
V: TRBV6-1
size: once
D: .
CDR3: CASKVTGSGNEKLFF
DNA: TGTGCCAGCAAAGTAACAGGCTCTGGTAATGAAAAACTGTTTTTT

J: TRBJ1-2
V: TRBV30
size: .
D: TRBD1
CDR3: CAWTPGQGALGYTF
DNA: TGTGCCTGGACCCCCGGGCAGGGGGCTCTCGGCTACACCTTC

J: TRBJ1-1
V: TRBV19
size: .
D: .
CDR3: CASFGTVLNTEAFF
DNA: TGTGCCAGCTTCGGAACGGTCTTGAACACTGAAGCTTTCTTT

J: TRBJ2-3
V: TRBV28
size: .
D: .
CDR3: CASSLRVGNTDTQYF
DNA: TGTGCCAGCAGTTTAAGGGTGGGGAACACAGATACGCAGTATTTT

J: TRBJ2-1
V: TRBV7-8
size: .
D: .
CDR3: CASSWDADNEQFF
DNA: TGTGCCAGCAGTTGGGACGCGGACAATGAGCAGTTCTTC

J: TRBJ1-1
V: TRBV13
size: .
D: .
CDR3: CASSLALGNTEAFF
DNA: TGTGCCAGCAGCTTAGCGTTGGGGAACACTGAAGCTTTCTTT

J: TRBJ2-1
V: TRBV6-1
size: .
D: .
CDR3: CAATRSSYNEQFF
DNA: TGTGCCGCGACCAGGAGCTCCTACAATGAGCAGTTCTTC

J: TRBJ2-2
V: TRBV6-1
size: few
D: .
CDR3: CASSEEIIPTTNTGELFF
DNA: TGTGCCAGCAGTGAAGAAATCATACCCACGACGAACACCGGGGAGCTGTTTTTT

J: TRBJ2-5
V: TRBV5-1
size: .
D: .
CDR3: CASSLVWGRAETQYF
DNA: TGCGCCAGCAGCTTGGTTTGGGGGAGAGCGGAGACCCAGTACTTC

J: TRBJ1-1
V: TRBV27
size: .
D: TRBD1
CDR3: CASSPGQGYTEAFF
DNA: TGTGCCAGCAGTCCAGGACAGGGTTACACTGAAGCTTTCTTT

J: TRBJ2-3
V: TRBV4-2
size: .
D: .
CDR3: CASSQWIGMADTQYF
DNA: TGTGCCAGCAGCCAATGGATCGGGATGGCAGATACGCAGTATTTT

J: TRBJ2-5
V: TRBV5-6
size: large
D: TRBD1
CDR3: CASSWDSLQETQYF
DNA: TGTGCCAGCAGCTGGGACAGCCTCCAAGAGACCCAGTACTTC

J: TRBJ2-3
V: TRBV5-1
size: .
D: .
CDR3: CASRGWASTDTQYF
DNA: TGCGCCAGCAGGGGGTGGGCTAGCACAGATACGCAGTATTTT

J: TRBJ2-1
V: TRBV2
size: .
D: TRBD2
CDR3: CASSYGLAEYNEQFF
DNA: TGTGCCAGCAGTTACGGACTAGCGGAATACAATGAGCAGTTCTTC

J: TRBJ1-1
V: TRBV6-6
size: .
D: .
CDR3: CASSLQGTEAFF
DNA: TGTGCCAGCAGTTTACAGGGCACTGAAGCTTTCTTT

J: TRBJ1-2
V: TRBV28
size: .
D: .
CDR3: CASSPDTDGVYGYTF
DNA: TGTGCCAGCAGTCCGGATACTGACGGAGTCTATGGCTACACCTTC

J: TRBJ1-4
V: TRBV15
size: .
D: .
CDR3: CATSRDGTVNEKLFF
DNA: TGTGCCACCAGCAGAGATGGGACCGTGAATGAAAAACTGTTTTTT

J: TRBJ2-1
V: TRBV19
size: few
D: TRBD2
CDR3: CASSIVAGAPHEQFF
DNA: TGTGCCAGTAGTATAGTAGCGGGAGCCCCCCATGAGCAGTTCTTC

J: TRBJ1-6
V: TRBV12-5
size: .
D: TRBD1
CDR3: CASGSGGANSPLHF
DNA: TGTGCTAGTGGTTCAGGGGGCGCGAACTCACCCCTCCACTTT

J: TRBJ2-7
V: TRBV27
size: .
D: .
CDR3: CASSYGGGDYEQYF
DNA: TGTGCCAGCAGTTATGGGGGAGGCGACTACGAGCAGTACTTC

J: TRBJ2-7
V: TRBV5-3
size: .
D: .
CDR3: CAIQGRLSYEQYF
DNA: TGTGCCATTCAAGGACGGCTCTCCTACGAGCAGTACTTC

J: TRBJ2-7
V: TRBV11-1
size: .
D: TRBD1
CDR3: CASSLTGADWNEQYF
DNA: TGTGCCAGCAGCTTGACAGGGGCCGATTGGAACGAGCAGTACTTC

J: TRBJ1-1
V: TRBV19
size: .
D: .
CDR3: CASNWGSGEDTEAFF
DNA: TGTGCCAGTAATTGGGGATCAGGAGAAGACACTGAAGCTTTCTTT

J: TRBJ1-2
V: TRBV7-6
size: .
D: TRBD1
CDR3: CASSLGTGGYGYTF
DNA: TGTGCCAGCAGCTTAGGGACAGGGGGCTATGGCTACACCTTC

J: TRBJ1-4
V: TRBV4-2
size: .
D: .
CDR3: CASSHRGILGANEKLFF
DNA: TGTGCCAGCAGCCATAGGGGCATCCTAGGGGCTAATGAAAAACTGTTTTTT

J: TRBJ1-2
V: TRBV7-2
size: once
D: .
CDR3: CASSLDRVGAYYGYTF
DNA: TGTGCCAGCAGCTTAGATCGAGTAGGGGCTTACTATGGCTACACCTTC

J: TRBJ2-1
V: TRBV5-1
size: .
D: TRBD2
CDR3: CASSWEGAGILRFNEQFF
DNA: TGCGCCAGCAGCTGGGAGGGAGCGGGGATCCTACGTTTCAATGAGCAGTTCTTC

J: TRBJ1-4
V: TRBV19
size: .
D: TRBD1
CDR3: CASSSTGIVGKLFF
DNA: TGTGCCAGTAGCTCGACAGGGATAGTCGGAAAACTGTTTTTT

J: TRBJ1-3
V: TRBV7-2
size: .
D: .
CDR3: CVSSLTGNTIYF
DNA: TGTGTCAGCAGCTTAACGGGAAACACCATATATTTT

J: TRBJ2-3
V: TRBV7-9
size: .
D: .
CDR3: CASSPPIGGRDHTDTQYF
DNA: TGTGCCAGCAGCCCTCCCATCGGGGGCCGGGATCACACAGATACGCAGTATTTT

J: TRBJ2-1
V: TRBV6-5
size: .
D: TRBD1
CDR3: CASSLTGGPYNEQFF
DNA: TGTGCCAGCAGCCTGACAGGGGGCCCCTACAATGAGCAGTTCTTC

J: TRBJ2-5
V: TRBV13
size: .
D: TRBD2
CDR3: CASSRGASGSMETQYF
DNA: TGTGCCAGCAGCCGAGGGGCTAGCGGGAGCATGGAGACCCAGTACTTC

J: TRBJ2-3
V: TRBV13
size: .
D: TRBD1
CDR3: CASSATGGHTDTQYF
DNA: TGTGCCAGCAGTGCGACAGGGGGCCACACAGATACGCAGTATTTT

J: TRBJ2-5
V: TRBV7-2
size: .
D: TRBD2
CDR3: CASSPRGLADEETQYF
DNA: TGTGCCAGCAGCCCCAGGGGACTAGCGGATGAAGAGACCCAGTACTTC

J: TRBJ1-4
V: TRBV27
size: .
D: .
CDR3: CASSQLDRIEKLFF
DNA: TGTGCCAGCAGTCAACTTGACAGAATCGAAAAACTGTTTTTT

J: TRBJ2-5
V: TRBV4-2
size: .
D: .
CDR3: CASSQYPGAQKETQYF
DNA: TGTGCCAGCAGCCAGTACCCGGGGGCCCAGAAAGAGACCCAGTACTTC

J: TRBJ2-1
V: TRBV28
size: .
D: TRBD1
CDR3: CASSPGTGRMHEQFF
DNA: TGTGCCAGCAGTCCCGGGACAGGGAGGATGCATGAGCAGTTCTTC

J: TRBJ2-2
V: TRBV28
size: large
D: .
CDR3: CASGSDTGELFF
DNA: TGTGCCAGCGGGAGTGACACCGGGGAGCTGTTTTTT

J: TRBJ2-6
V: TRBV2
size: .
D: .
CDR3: CASSAGGESGANVLTF
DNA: TGTGCCAGCAGTGCGGGCGGGGAGTCAGGGGCCAACGTCCTGACTTTC

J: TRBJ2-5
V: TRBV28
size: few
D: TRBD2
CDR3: CASSLSRTSKETQYF
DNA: TGTGCCAGCAGTTTATCGAGGACTAGTAAGGAGACCCAGTACTTC

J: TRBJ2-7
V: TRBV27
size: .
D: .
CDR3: CASSPQGVTYEQYF
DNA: TGTGCCAGCAGTCCGCAGGGAGTTACCTACGAGCAGTACTTC

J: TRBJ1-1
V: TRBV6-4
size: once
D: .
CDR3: CASSYGGMTEAFF
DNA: TGTGCCAGCAGTTACGGGGGTATGACTGAAGCTTTCTTT

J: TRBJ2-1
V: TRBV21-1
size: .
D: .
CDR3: CASSPRGQFF
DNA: TGTGCCAGCAGCCCCCGGGGGCAGTTCTTC

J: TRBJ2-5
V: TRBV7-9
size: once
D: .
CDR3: CATRDLSETQYF
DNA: TGTGCCACCCGGGACTTATCGGAGACCCAGTACTTC

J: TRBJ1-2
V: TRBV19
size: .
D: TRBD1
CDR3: CASSIGTENYGYTF
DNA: TGTGCCAGTAGTATCGGGACAGAGAACTATGGCTACACCTTC

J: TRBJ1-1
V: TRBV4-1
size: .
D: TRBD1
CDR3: CASSQSQGTGTEAFF
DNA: TGCGCCAGCAGCCAATCACAGGGGACGGGCACTGAAGCTTTCTTT

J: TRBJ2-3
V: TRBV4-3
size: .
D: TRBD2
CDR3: CASSHGGDPTDTQYF
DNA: TGCGCCAGCAGCCACGGGGGGGATCCCACAGATACGCAGTATTTT

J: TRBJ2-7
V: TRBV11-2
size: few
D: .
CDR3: CASSFVTGEQYF
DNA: TGTGCCAGCAGCTTCGTGACAGGCGAGCAGTACTTC

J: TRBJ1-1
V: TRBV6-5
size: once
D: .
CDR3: CASSYAGDTEAFF
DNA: TGTGCCAGCAGTTACGCCGGGGACACTGAAGCTTTCTTT